This TCR beta chain was identified during a study of T cell responses to AZD1222 COVID-19 vaccine. Study-level information: Doses given second, at about 4 or about 12 weeks, were pooled. Study-level results: CD4 TCRs covered the whole spike, strongest at regions 160-218 and 743-854.

Per germline, CDR1 SEHNR and CDR2 FQNEAQ (reference sequence). This CDR3 spans 15 amino acids. V lost 5 bases to trimming and J lost 4 bases; unmatched junction nucleotides: 10. The table came from immunoSEQ multiplex PCR; TCRdb's copy has only in-frame clones and leaves some out. This sample has 200,000 or so clones; 80% to 90% occur once, and the top ten carry roughly 6.5%. Remarks on this clone: Antigen: not known.

This receptor was obtained from an adult in good health. The chain links TRBV7-9 to TRBJ2-5; 7 bases map to TRBD2. The material sequenced was peripheral blood, taken on day 0 of AZD1222 vaccination. The CDR3 nucleotides are TGTGCCAGCAGCACACAGCGGGGCTCGGGAGAGACCCAGTACTTC. This gives the protein CASSTQRGSGETQYF.